Listed below are T cell receptor beta chains from one sample, sequenced in a study of blood T cell repertoires in COVID-19. This table comes from immunoSEQ multiplex PCR, and its TCRdb copy is limited to in-frame clones, with some not included. Of more than 100,000 clones listed, roughly 90% are singletons. The sequenced sample consisted of peripheral blood. The receptors originated from a man aged 45-65 years with active or convalescent COVID-19. The CDR3 runs from the conserved cysteine through the conserved F or W. Each record gives: V gene, J gene, CDR3 protein.

v_gene: TRBV5-4
j_gene: TRBJ1-2
CDR3aa: CASSRVDRGKGYTF

v_gene: TRBV5-1
j_gene: TRBJ1-4
CDR3aa: CASSLGDTARREKLFF

v_gene: TRBV19
j_gene: TRBJ2-7
CDR3aa: CASSFQGTDEQYF

v_gene: TRBV7-6
j_gene: TRBJ2-4
CDR3aa: CASSLGGLLAKNIQYF

v_gene: TRBV3-1/TRBV3-2
j_gene: TRBJ2-1
CDR3aa: CASSDAGLASYNEQFF

v_gene: TRBV7-9
j_gene: TRBJ2-1
CDR3aa: CASSLEREGWNEQFF

v_gene: TRBV10-2
j_gene: TRBJ2-7
CDR3aa: CASSGLVGGYEQYF

v_gene: TRBV24-1
j_gene: TRBJ2-7
CDR3aa: CATSDLHRGSEQYF

v_gene: TRBV24-1
j_gene: TRBJ2-1
CDR3aa: CATSDLNWGQSSYNEQFF

v_gene: TRBV28
j_gene: TRBJ2-7
CDR3aa: CASTPAGETREQYF

v_gene: TRBV4-3
j_gene: TRBJ2-3
CDR3aa: CASSQDPEGPTDTQYF

v_gene: TRBV29-1
j_gene: TRBJ2-3
CDR3aa: CSGTGDGTDTQYF

v_gene: TRBV7-2
j_gene: TRBJ1-1
CDR3aa: CASSTRQGLGPEAFF

v_gene: TRBV4-2
j_gene: TRBJ2-2
CDR3aa: CASSQGTGRTGELFF

v_gene: TRBV5-1
j_gene: TRBJ2-7
CDR3aa: CASSLLGSGEQYF

v_gene: TRBV29-1
j_gene: TRBJ1-2
CDR3aa: CSAHNGPPYGYTF

v_gene: TRBV5-6
j_gene: TRBJ1-4
CDR3aa: CASSYPGTGGAEKLFF

v_gene: TRBV6-6
j_gene: TRBJ2-7
CDR3aa: CASSFQQSYEQYF

v_gene: TRBV25-1
j_gene: TRBJ2-3
CDR3aa: CASSSRRGLTSGANTQYF

v_gene: TRBV19
j_gene: TRBJ2-3
CDR3aa: CASRPDNTDTQYF

v_gene: TRBV19
j_gene: TRBJ2-3
CDR3aa: CASSINSAGSLDTQYF

v_gene: TRBV2
j_gene: TRBJ1-4
CDR3aa: CASSEVRDSLELGGREKLFF

v_gene: TRBV15
j_gene: TRBJ2-3
CDR3aa: CATSRSGTSFSTDTQYF

v_gene: TRBV2
j_gene: TRBJ2-1
CDR3aa: CASSRDRNNEQFF

v_gene: TRBV11-2
j_gene: TRBJ2-1
CDR3aa: CASSSYGTPYNEQFF

v_gene: TRBV15
j_gene: TRBJ2-7
CDR3aa: CATSRVTSGRYEQYF

v_gene: TRBV7-2
j_gene: TRBJ2-5
CDR3aa: CASSLSGGRGQETQYF

v_gene: TRBV5-4
j_gene: TRBJ2-5
CDR3aa: CASSPKTSGIGETQYF

v_gene: TRBV5-8
j_gene: TRBJ1-5
CDR3aa: CASSFAGQRQPQHF

v_gene: TRBV11-2
j_gene: TRBJ2-7
CDR3aa: CASSRRDREYEQYF

v_gene: TRBV19
j_gene: TRBJ1-2
CDR3aa: CASTRTGGNYGYTF

v_gene: TRBV9
j_gene: TRBJ1-5
CDR3aa: CASSVGQVNQPQHF

v_gene: TRBV9
j_gene: TRBJ2-5
CDR3aa: CASTAGGQETQYF

v_gene: TRBV5-1
j_gene: TRBJ2-7
CDR3aa: CASSFNPGQTYEQYF

v_gene: TRBV4-2
j_gene: TRBJ1-6
CDR3aa: CASSQDRSGLPLHF

v_gene: TRBV20-1
j_gene: TRBJ1-6
CDR3aa: CSASDWQGHSPLHF

v_gene: TRBV6-5
j_gene: TRBJ1-1
CDR3aa: CASSYRGGDTEAFF

v_gene: TRBV4-1
j_gene: TRBJ2-1
CDR3aa: CASSRKRTSGLDNEQFF

v_gene: TRBV3-1/TRBV3-2
j_gene: TRBJ2-7
CDR3aa: CASSPGLAGMAYF

v_gene: TRBV11-3
j_gene: TRBJ2-5
CDR3aa: CASSQFSGRAQETQYF

v_gene: TRBV29-1
j_gene: TRBJ1-4
CDR3aa: CSVRDRVLFCYILAEKLFF

v_gene: TRBV10-2
j_gene: TRBJ1-1
CDR3aa: CASRLQGITEAFF

v_gene: TRBV11-2
j_gene: TRBJ1-1
CDR3aa: CASSLDREAEAFF

v_gene: TRBV12-3/TRBV12-4
j_gene: TRBJ1-1
CDR3aa: CASRELGNTEAFF

v_gene: TRBV6-2/TRBV6-3
j_gene: TRBJ1-5
CDR3aa: CASSWAGSSNQPQHF

v_gene: TRBV2
j_gene: TRBJ2-6
CDR3aa: CASSGDRAGANVLTF

v_gene: TRBV30
j_gene: TRBJ1-4
CDR3aa: CAGDPGQPATNEKLFF

v_gene: TRBV11-2
j_gene: TRBJ2-7
CDR3aa: CASSPKRGSGEQYF

v_gene: TRBV7-6
j_gene: TRBJ2-5
CDR3aa: CASSPRTGDRKTQYF

v_gene: TRBV5-4
j_gene: TRBJ2-2
CDR3aa: CAITRPGTGELFF

v_gene: TRBV5-1
j_gene: TRBJ2-2
CDR3aa: CASSPNPGLAGGVDTGELFF

v_gene: TRBV2
j_gene: TRBJ1-5
CDR3aa: CASSEKSGLYQPQHF

v_gene: TRBV19
j_gene: TRBJ1-3
CDR3aa: CASTLRGQAGNTIYF

v_gene: TRBV25-1
j_gene: TRBJ2-7
CDR3aa: CASSDRVKYEQYF

v_gene: TRBV4-1
j_gene: TRBJ1-1
CDR3aa: CASSHREGTSSEAFF